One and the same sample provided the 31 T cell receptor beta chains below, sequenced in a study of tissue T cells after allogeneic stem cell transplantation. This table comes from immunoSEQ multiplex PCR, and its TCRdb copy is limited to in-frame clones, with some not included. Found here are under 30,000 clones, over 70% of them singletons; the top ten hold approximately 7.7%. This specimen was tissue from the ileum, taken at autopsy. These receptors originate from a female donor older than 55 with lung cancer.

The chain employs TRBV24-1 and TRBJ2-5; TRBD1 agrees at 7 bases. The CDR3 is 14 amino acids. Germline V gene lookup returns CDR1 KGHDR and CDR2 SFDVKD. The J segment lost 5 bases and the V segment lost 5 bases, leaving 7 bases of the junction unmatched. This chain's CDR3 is CATSAPTGMETQYF. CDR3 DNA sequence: TGTGCCACCAGTGCACCGACAGGGATGGAGACCCAGTACTTC.

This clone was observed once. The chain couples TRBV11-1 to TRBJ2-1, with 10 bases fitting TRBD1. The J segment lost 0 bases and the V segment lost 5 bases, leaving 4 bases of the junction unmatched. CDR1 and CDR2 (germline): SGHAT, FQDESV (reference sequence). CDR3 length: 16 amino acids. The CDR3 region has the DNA TGTGCCAGCAGCCCAGGACAGGGGGGCTCCTACAATGAGCAGTTCTTC. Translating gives CASSPGQGGSYNEQFF.

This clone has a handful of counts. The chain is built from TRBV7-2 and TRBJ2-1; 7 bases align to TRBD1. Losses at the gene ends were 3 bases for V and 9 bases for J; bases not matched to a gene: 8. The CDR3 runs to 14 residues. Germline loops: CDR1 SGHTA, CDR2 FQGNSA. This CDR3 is CASSFTRQGSEQFF. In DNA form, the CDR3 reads TGTGCCAGCAGCTTTACGAGACAGGGAAGTGAGCAGTTCTTC. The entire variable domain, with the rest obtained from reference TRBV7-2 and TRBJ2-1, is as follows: GAGVSQSPSNKVTEKGKDVELRCDPISGHTALYWYRQSLGQGLEFLIYFQGNSAPDKSGLPSDRFSAERTGGSVSTLTIQRTQQEDSAVYLCASSFTRQGSEQFFGPGTRLTVL.

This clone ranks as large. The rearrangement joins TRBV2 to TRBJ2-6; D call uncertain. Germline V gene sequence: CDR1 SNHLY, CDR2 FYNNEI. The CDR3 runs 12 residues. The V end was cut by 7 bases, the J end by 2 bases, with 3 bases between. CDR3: CASNPGANVLTF. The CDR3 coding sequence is TGTGCCAGCAACCCTGGGGCCAACGTCCTGACTTTC. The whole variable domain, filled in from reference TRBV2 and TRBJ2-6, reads EPEVTQTPSHQVTQMGQEVILRCVPISNHLYFYWYRQILGQKVEFLVSFYNNEISEKSEIFDDQFSVERPDGSNFTLKIRSTKLEDSAMYFCASNPGANVLTFGAGSRLTVL.

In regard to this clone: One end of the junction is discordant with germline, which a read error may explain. CDR3: CAGRKRHGNTGELFF. The DNA of the CDR3 is TGTGCCGGCAGGAAACGACACGGGAACACCGGGGAGCTGTTTTTT. The chain links TRBV7-3 to TRBJ2-2, with unresolved D. This CDR3 is 15 amino acids long. The germline gives CDR1 SGHTA, CDR2 FQGTGA. Full variable domain (remainder filled in from reference TRBV7-3 and TRBJ2-2): GAGVSQTPSNKVTEKGKYVELRCDPISGHTALYWYRQSLGQGPEFLIYFQGTGAADDSGLPNDRFFAVRPEGSVSTLKIQRTERGDSAVYLCAGRKRHGNTGELFFGEGSRLTVL.

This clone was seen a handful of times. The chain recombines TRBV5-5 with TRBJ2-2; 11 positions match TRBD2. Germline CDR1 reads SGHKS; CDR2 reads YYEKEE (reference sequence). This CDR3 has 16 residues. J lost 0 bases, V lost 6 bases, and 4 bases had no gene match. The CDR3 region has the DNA TGTGCCAGCAACCTACTAGCGGGGGCGAACACCGGGGAGCTGTTTTTT. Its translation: CASNLLAGANTGELFF.

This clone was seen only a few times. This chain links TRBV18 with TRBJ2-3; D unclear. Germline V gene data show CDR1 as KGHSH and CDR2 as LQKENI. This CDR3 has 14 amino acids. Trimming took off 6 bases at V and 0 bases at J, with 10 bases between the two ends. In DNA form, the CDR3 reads TGTGCCAGCTCGGCGGCACGGAGCACAGATACGCAGTATTTT. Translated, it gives CASSAARSTDTQYF.

Here the CDR3 reads CASSYSLLETQYF. CDR3 coding DNA: TGTGCCAGCAGTTATTCCCTCCTGGAGACCCAGTACTTC. The chain carries TRBV6-5 and TRBJ2-5; D gene ambiguous. Germline loops: CDR1 MNHEY, CDR2 SVGAGI. This CDR3 has 13 amino acids. The V end was cut by 3 bases, the J end by 5 bases, with 10 bases between.

The DNA for the CDR3 is TGTGCCAGCAGTCGAGGGGGGAGCAATCAGCCCCAGCATTTT. Amino acids: CASSRGGSNQPQHF. V is TRBV5-4 and J is TRBJ1-5, with TRBD1 as a possible D gene (6 bases). The V gene's germline CDR1 is SGHNT and CDR2 YYREEE (reference sequence). This CDR3 region has 14 residues. V lost 5 bases and J lost 1, with 10 bases in between.

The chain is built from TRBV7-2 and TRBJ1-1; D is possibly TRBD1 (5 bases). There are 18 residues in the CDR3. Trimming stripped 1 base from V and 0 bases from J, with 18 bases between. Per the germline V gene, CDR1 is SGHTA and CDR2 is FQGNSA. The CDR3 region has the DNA TGTGCCAGCAGCTTAGTTTGGGGGAGGAGGGGCATGAACACTGAAGCTTTCTTT. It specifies CASSLVWGRRGMNTEAFF.

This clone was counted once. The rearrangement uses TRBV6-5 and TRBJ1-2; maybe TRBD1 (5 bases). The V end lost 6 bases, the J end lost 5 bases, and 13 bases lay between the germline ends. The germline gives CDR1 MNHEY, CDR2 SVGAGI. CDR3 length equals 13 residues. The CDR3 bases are TGTGCCAGCAGGGGGGGGGTCGGTTATGGCTACACCTTC. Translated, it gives CASRGGVGYGYTF.

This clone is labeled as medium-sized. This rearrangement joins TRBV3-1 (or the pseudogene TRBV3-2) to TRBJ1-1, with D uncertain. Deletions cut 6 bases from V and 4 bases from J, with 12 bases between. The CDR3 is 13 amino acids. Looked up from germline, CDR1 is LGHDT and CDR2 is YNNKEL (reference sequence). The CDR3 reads CASSLRLLTEAFF. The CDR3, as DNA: TGTGCCAGCAGTCTGAGGTTACTCACTGAAGCTTTCTTT.

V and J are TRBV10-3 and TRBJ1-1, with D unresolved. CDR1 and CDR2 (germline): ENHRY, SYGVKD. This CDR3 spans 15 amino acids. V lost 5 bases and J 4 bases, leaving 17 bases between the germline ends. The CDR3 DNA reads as TGTGCCATCAGTCGACTGCGTGACGAAGGCACTGAAGCTTTCTTT. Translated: CAISRLRDEGTEAFF.

CDR3 DNA sequence: TGTGCCAGCAGCTTTCGCCGGACCACAGATACGCAGTATTTT. Its translation: CASSFRRTTDTQYF. The genes are TRBV25-1 and TRBJ2-3; D is ambiguous. The V end lost 6 bases, the J end lost 2 bases, and 12 bases lay between the germline ends. Per the germline V gene, CDR1 is MGHDK and CDR2 is SYGVNS. The length of the CDR3 is 14 residues.

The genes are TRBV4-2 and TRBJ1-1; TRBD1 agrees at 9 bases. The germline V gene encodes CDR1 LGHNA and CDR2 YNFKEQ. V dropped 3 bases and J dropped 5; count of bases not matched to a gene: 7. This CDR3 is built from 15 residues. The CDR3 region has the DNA TGTGCCAGCAGCCAGGCAGGACAGGGGATAACTGAAGCTTTCTTT. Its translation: CASSQAGQGITEAFF.

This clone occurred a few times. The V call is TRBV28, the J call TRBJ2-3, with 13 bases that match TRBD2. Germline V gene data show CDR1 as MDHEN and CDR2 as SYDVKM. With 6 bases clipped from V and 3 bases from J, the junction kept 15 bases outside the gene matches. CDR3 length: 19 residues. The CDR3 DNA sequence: TGTGCCAGCAGGACTCTTCTCACTAGCGGGAGGGGCGGGACAGATACGCAGTATTTT. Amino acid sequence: CASRTLLTSGRGGTDTQYF.

CDR3 nucleotide sequence: TGCGCCAGCAGCCAGACAACGGGGGGCACTAATGAAAAACTGTTTTTT. Translation: CASSQTTGGTNEKLFF. The V call is TRBV4-3, the J call TRBJ1-4; D is possibly TRBD1 (6 bases). The V end was cut by 3 bases, the J end by 2 bases, with 13 bases between. The CDR3 is 16 amino acids. Germline V gene data show CDR1 as LGHNA and CDR2 as YSLEER.

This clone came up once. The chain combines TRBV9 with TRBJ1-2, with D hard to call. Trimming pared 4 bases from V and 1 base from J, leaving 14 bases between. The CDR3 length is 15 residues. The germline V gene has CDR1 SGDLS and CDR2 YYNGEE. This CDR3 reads CASSQGGRLNYGYTF. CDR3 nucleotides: TGTGCCAGCAGCCAAGGAGGCAGACTTAACTATGGCTACACCTTC.

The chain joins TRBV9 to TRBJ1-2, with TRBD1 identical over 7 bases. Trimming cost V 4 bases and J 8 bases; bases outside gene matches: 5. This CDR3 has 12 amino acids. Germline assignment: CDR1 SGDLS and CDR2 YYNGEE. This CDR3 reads CASSLGQRGYTF. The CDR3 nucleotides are TGTGCCAGCAGCTTGGGACAGAGGGGCTACACCTTC.

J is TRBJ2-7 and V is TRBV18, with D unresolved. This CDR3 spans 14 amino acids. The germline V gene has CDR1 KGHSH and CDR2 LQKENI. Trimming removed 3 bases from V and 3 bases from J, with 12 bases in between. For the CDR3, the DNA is TGTGCCAGCTCACCTCCTCAAACGAACTACGAGCAGTACTTC. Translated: CASSPPQTNYEQYF.

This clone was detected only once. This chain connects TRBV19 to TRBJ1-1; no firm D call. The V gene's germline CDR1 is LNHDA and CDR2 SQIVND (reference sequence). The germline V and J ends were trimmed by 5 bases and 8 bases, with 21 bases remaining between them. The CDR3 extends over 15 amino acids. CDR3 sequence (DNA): TGTGCCAGTAGTTCCTTCCGGGCTTTTAAGGTCGAAGCTTTCTTT. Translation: CASSSFRAFKVEAFF.

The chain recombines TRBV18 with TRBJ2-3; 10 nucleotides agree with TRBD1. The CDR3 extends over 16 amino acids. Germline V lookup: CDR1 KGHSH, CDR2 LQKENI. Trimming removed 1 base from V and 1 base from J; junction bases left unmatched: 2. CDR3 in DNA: TGTGCCAGCTCACCACAGGACAGGGGGGGCACAGATACGCAGTATTTT. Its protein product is CASSPQDRGGTDTQYF.

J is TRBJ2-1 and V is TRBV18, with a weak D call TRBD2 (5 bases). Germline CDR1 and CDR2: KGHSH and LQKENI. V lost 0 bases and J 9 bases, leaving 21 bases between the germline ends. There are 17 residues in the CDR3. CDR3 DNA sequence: TGTGCCAGCTCACCACCGCAAACTAGAAATCTGGTTGGTGAGCAGTTCTTC. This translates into CASSPPQTRNLVGEQFF.

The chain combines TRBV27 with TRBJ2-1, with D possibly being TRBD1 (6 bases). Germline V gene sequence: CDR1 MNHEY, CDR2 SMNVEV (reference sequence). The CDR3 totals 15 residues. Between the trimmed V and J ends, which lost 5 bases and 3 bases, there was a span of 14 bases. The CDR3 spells CASSPTTGFYNEQFF. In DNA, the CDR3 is TGTGCCAGCAGTCCGACGACAGGTTTCTACAATGAGCAGTTCTTC.

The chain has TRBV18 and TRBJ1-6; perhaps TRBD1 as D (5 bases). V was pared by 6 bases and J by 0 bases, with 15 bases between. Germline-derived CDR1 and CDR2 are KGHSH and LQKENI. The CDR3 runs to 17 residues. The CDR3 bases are TGTGCCAGCTCTCCGAGAGGGGTGAGCTCCTATAATTCACCCCTCCACTTT. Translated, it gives CASSPRGVSSYNSPLHF.

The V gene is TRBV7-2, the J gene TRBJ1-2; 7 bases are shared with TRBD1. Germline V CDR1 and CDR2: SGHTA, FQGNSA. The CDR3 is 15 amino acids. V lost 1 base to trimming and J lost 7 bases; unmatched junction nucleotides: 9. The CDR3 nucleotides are TGTGCCAGCAGCTTAGAACCCGACAGGGTGGGTGGCTACACCTTC. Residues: CASSLEPDRVGGYTF.

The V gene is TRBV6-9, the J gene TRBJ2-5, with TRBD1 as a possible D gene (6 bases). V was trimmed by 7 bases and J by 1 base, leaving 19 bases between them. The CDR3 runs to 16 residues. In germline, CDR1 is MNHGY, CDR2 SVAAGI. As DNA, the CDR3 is TGTGCCAGCACATATATAGCCGGACAGAGCCAAGAGACCCAGTACTTC. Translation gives CASTYIAGQSQETQYF.

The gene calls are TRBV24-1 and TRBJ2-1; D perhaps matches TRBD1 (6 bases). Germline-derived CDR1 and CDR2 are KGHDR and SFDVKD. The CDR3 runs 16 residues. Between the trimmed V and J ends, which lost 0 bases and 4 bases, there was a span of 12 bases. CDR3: CATSDLGTSKYNEQFF. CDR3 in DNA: TGTGCCACCAGTGATTTGGGGACAAGTAAATACAATGAGCAGTTCTTC.

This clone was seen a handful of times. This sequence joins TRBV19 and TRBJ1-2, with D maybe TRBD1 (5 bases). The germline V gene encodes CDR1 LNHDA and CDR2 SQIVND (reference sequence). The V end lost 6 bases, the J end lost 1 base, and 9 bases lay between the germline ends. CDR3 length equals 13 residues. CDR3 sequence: CASRDTFNYGYTF. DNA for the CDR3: TGTGCCAGTAGGGACACGTTTAACTATGGCTACACCTTC.

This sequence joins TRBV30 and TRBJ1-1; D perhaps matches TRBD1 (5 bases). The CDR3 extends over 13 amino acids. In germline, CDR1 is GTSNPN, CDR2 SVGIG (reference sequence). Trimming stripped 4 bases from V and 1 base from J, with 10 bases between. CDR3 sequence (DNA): TGTGCCTGGACACTAGGGGAGAACACTGAAGCTTTCTTT. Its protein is CAWTLGENTEAFF.

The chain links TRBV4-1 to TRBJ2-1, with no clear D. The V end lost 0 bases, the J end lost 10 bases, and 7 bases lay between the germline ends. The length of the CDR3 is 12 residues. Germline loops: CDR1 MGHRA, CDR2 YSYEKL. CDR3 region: CASSQDVGEQFF. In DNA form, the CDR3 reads TGCGCCAGCAGCCAAGACGTCGGGGAGCAGTTCTTC.